This T cell receptor beta chain appears in the sequencing data of a study of post-analysis software for immune sequencing data. Study in general: Patients had relapsing-remitting, secondary progressive or progressive-relapsing multiple sclerosis; some lacked subtype. General study findings and limits: There was significantly lower normalized Chao1 diversity in multiple sclerosis patients than in controls. Strong same-batch co-clustering of samples appeared with F measure clustering. Patients carried roughly five TRBV segments more frequently than controls did, and TRBV5-6, TRBV5-1 and TRBV20-1 were among them.

TCR beta cDNA libraries included unique molecular identifiers. TCRdb processed the PCR reads anew with MiXCR; each CDR3 protein has one entry. The sample carries a few hundred thousand distinct CDR3 sequences, 36% recorded once. J was trimmed by 3 bases and V by 2 bases; bases with no gene match: 6. The CDR3 length is 16 residues. From germline, CDR1 is LGHDT and CDR2 YNNKEL (reference sequence). This clonotype has at least ten counts. The antigen remains undetermined. The sequencing input was blood. The origin of this receptor is a girl between 10 and 17 years old with multiple sclerosis. The chain recombines TRBV3-1 with TRBJ2-1; 8 nucleotides line up with TRBD2. The CDR3 here is CASSQSSGFHYNEQFF. The CDR3 DNA sequence: TGTGCCAGCAGCCAATCTAGCGGGTTCCACTACAATGAGCAGTTCTTC.